This T cell receptor (beta chain) derives from a study of T cell clonotyping in hematopoietic cell transplantation. On this clone: The antigen is not known.

Time point denoted: recipient sample about 28 days before transplant, after cytoreduction. Generated by immunoSEQ multiplex PCR, the TCRdb table keeps only in-frame clones and is missing some. The table records roughly 23,000 clones, under 90% of them present only once. Study observations and caveats: Graft donor and pretransplant recipient Inverse Simpson Index values predicted broader posttransplant TCR diversity. Cells were unsorted, so CD4 and CD8 contributions were not separated.

Germline CDR1 reads MNHNS; CDR2 reads SASEGT. CDR3 length: 15 residues. With V trimmed by 2 bases and J by 8 bases, 11 bases remained unmatched. Here the sequenced sample was peripheral blood mononuclear cells, taken before stem cell transplant. The TCR sequence derives from a young man with biphenotypic leukemia. Some clones in this sample may be carry-over from other donors' samples. The rearrangement uses TRBV6-1 and TRBJ1-2; 7 nucleotides line up with TRBD1. The CDR3 spells CASSETLWDSDGYTF. In nucleotides, the CDR3 is TGTGCCAGCAGTGAAACTCTGTGGGACAGCGACGGCTACACCTTC.